This T cell receptor beta chain was found in a study of CD8 T cells in Susac syndrome. Random hexamers were used to reverse transcribe 0.5 to 1 ug of RNA. TCRdb recomputed calls from the immunoSEQ multiplex PCR reads with MiXCR, one row per CDR3 protein. Of about 150,000 distinct CDR3 sequences in the sample, over 85% were seen once. Trimming shortened V by 0 bases and J by 4 bases, and 9 bases separated the two germline ends. The CDR3 has 14 amino acids. Germline V lookup: CDR1 MRHNA, CDR2 SNTAGT. Negative isolation was applied to CD8+ and CD4+ T cells, and FACS enrichment was applied to TEMRA cells.

The chain has TRBV6-4 and TRBJ1-2, with D maybe TRBD1 (5 bases). What was sequenced was CD8+ T cells from PBMCs. This receptor was obtained from a human donor with multiple sclerosis. CDR3 residues: CASSDSGDGYGYTF. The CDR3 DNA sequence: TGTGCCAGCAGTGACTCGGGGGACGGCTATGGCTACACCTTC.